The 13 T cell receptor beta chains in this list originate from one sample, sequenced in a study of response to subunit inactivated influenza vaccine. TCRdb re-called the RT-PCR reads through MiXCR, storing one row per CDR3 protein. The sample has just under 250,000 distinct CDR3 sequences, roughly an eighth seen once. The sample was non-naive T cells sorted from PBMCs, taken less than 15 days before vaccination. The receptors were sampled from a man aged 50-60 years who received an inactivated influenza vaccine.

This clonotype occurred many times. The chain employs TRBV7-8 and TRBJ2-1, with no clear D. V was trimmed by 1 base and J by 9 bases, leaving 7 bases between them. This CDR3 contains 12 residues. The germline V gene has CDR1 SGHVS and CDR2 FQNEAQ. CDR3 sequence reads: CASSLDETEQFF. CDR3 DNA sequence: TGTGCCAGCAGCTTAGACGAGACTGAGCAGTTCTTC.

This clonotype was seen ten or more times. The chain uses TRBV6-1 and TRBJ2-7; D may match TRBD1 or TRBD2 (6 bases each). Trimming removed 0 bases at V and 6 bases at J, with 15 bases between. The V gene's germline CDR1 is MNHNS and CDR2 SASEGT. There are 15 residues in the CDR3. The CDR3 is CASSEAWRGNGEQYF. Here the CDR3 DNA reads TGTGCCAGCAGTGAAGCGTGGAGGGGGAACGGCGAGCAGTACTTC.

This clonotype was seen at least ten times. V usage is TRBV4-3 and J usage is TRBJ2-7; TRBD1 matches 7 bases. CDR1 LGHNA and CDR2 YSLEER come from the germline V gene. This CDR3 is built from 16 residues. Germline trimming cut 2 bases from V and 3 bases from J; bases unmatched to any gene: 10. The CDR3 sequence: CASSQLTGVGFYEQYF. Written as DNA, the CDR3 is TGCGCCAGCAGCCAATTAACAGGGGTGGGATTCTACGAGCAGTACTTC.

The table lists this clonotype with a count of one. The chain combines TRBV2 with TRBJ1-5; 8 nucleotides align to TRBD1. The germline gives CDR1 SNHLY, CDR2 FYNNEI. V was pared by 5 bases and J by 5 bases, with 8 bases of the junction left unmatched. The CDR3 totals 15 residues. The CDR3, as DNA: TGTGCCAGCAGTACGACAGGGGAGTACGATCAGCCCCAGCATTTT. Translated: CASSTTGEYDQPQHF.

This clonotype was counted between two and nine times. The chain combines TRBV7-2 with TRBJ2-1, with D possibly TRBD2 on 6 matching bases. Germline CDR1 and CDR2: SGHTA and FQGNSA. Trimming took 3 bases from V and 2 from J, leaving 11 bases between them. The CDR3 loop spans 15 amino acids. CDR3 sequence: CASSFGRLTYNEQFF. CDR3 nucleotides: TGTGCCAGCAGCTTCGGGAGATTAACCTACAATGAGCAGTTCTTC.

This clonotype was found a few times. This chain joins TRBV5-1 and TRBJ2-5; TRBD2 agrees at 8 bases. This CDR3 spans 15 amino acids. Per the germline V gene, CDR1 is SGHRS and CDR2 is YFSETQ. V shed 3 bases and J 3 bases; nucleotides not matched to a gene: 7. CDR3 residues: CASSSERGPKETQYF. DNA for the CDR3: TGCGCCAGCAGCTCGGAGCGGGGGCCCAAAGAGACCCAGTACTTC.

This clonotype occurred many times. V usage is TRBV28 and J usage is TRBJ1-3; D ambiguous. CDR1 and CDR2 from the germline V gene are MDHEN and SYDVKM. V lost 7 bases to trimming and J lost 4 bases, with 11 bases between them. This CDR3 has 13 amino acids. The CDR3 is CASTAPQGNTIYF. As DNA, the CDR3 is TGTGCCAGCACCGCTCCCCAGGGAAACACCATATATTTT. Full variable domain (missing parts from reference TRBV28 and TRBJ1-3): DVKVTQSSRYLVKRTGEKVFLECVQDMDHENMFWYRQDPGLGLRLIYFSYDVKMKEKGDIPEGYSVSREKKERFSLILESASTNQTSMYLCASTAPQGNTIYFGEGSWLTVV.

This clonotype has a count of ten or more. This rearrangement joins TRBV15 to TRBJ1-2; D gene unclear. This CDR3 contains 16 residues. Looked up from germline, CDR1 is LNHNV and CDR2 is YYDKDF (reference sequence). V gave up 0 bases and J gave up 2 bases, with 13 bases separating them. CDR3 in amino acids: CATSRDSDFLNYGYTF. The DNA for the CDR3 is TGTGCCACCAGCAGAGATAGTGACTTCTTGAACTATGGCTACACCTTC. The full variable domain, rest sourced from reference TRBV15 and TRBJ1-2, is DAMVIQNPRYQVTQFGKPVTLSCSQTLNHNVMYWYQQKSSQAPKLLFHYYDKDFNNEADTPDNFQSRRPNTSFCFLDIRSPGLGDTAMYLCATSRDSDFLNYGYTFGSGTRLTVV.

J is TRBJ2-2 and V is TRBV2; 8 bases align to TRBD2. Germline loops: CDR1 SNHLY, CDR2 FYNNEI. CDR3 size: 14 residues. The junction had 7 bases not matched to a gene; V was cut back by 8 bases and J by 5 bases. The CDR3 nucleotides read TGTGCCAGCGCAAAGCGGGAGCTGACCGGGGAGCTGTTTTTT. Protein product: CASAKRELTGELFF. Drawing the rest from reference TRBV2 and TRBJ2-2, the complete variable domain is EPEVTQTPSHQVTQMGQEVILRCVPISNHLYFYWYRQILGQKVEFLVSFYNNEISEKSEIFDDQFSVERPDGSNFTLKIRSTKLEDSAMYFCASAKRELTGELFFGEGSRLTVL.

The V gene is TRBV7-9, the J gene TRBJ2-7; TRBD1 matches 7 bases. The germline gives CDR1 SEHNR, CDR2 FQNEAQ (reference sequence). The CDR3 runs 17 residues. The V segment lost 5 bases and the J segment 0 bases; nucleotides outside the gene matches: 13. In DNA, the CDR3 is TGTGCCAGCAGCCTCCGGGGAAGGGGGCGATACTCCTACGAGCAGTACTTC. Its translation is CASSLRGRGRYSYEQYF.

This clonotype was detected a few times. The chain has TRBV9 and TRBJ2-2; 9 bases line up with TRBD2. J gave up 6 bases and V 3 bases, and 9 bases lay outside the gene matches. CDR1 is SGDLS and CDR2 is YYNGEE in the germline V gene. The CDR3 sequence is 16 residues long. CDR3 region: CASSGSGGGASGELFF. Written as DNA, the CDR3 is TGTGCCAGCAGCGGGTCTGGCGGGGGGGCTTCCGGGGAGCTGTTTTTT.

In this sample, this clonotype turned up a few times. The chain combines TRBV20-1 with TRBJ2-3; 9 bases align to TRBD2. Unmatched junction bases numbered 6, after V lost 1 base and J lost 4 bases. Germline loops: CDR1 DFQATT, CDR2 SNEGSKA (reference sequence). The CDR3 is made up of 15 amino acids. CDR3 amino acids: CSARASGGSPDTQYF. CDR3 bases: TGCAGTGCTAGAGCAAGCGGGGGGAGTCCAGATACGCAGTATTTT.

This clonotype was detected many times. The chain uses TRBV5-1 and TRBJ1-3; tentatively, D is TRBD1 (5 bases). The CDR3 is 16 residues long. V lost 7 bases, J lost 5 bases, and 22 bases lay in between. In germline, CDR1 is SGHRS, CDR2 YFSETQ. DNA for the CDR3: TGCGCCAGCTCACCGGGGGACTTACGCCCTCGAAACACCATATATTTT. Encoded protein: CASSPGDLRPRNTIYF.